The 19 T cell receptor beta chains below were found in one sample sequenced in a study of blood T cell repertoires in COVID-19. TCRdb's copy holds only in-frame clones and misses some; the assay was immunoSEQ multiplex PCR. Of 50,000 or so clones in the sample, about four fifths are singletons; the top ten hold around 7%. Sequences were obtained from peripheral blood. These receptors all come from a man aged 35-49 years with acute or convalescent COVID-19.

V usage is TRBV5-1 and J usage is TRBJ1-1; weak D call: TRBD1 (5 bases). Per the germline V gene, CDR1 is SGHRS and CDR2 is YFSETQ. The CDR3 length is 14 residues. V was clipped by 4 bases and J by 5 bases, with 15 bases between them. The CDR3 DNA sequence: TGCGCCAGCAGCCCCCCAGGGTGGGGAACTGAAGCTTTCTTT. This translates into CASSPPGWGTEAFF.

This rearrangement joins TRBV10-3 to TRBJ1-2, with D unresolved. CDR1 and CDR2 (germline): ENHRY, SYGVKD. V lost 0 bases and J lost 8, with 4 bases in between. The CDR3 extends over 11 amino acids. The CDR3 coding sequence is TGTGCCATCAGTGAGTCCAGAGGCTACACCTTC. As protein: CAISESRGYTF.

The rearrangement uses TRBV29-1 and TRBJ1-2; D perhaps matches TRBD1 (5 bases). Germline CDR1 is SQVTM and CDR2 is ANQGSEA. The CDR3 spans 12 residues. Trimming shortened V by 2 bases and J by 5 bases, and 9 bases separated the two germline ends. The CDR3: CSVEIAGYGYTF. The CDR3 DNA is TGCAGCGTTGAAATCGCAGGGTATGGCTACACCTTC.

The chain links TRBV6-5 to TRBJ1-1; D is uncertain. The V end was cut by 7 bases, the J end by 9 bases, with 12 bases between. Germline CDR1 is MNHEY and CDR2 is SVGAGI. This CDR3 is 11 amino acids long. The CDR3 coding sequence is TGTGCCAGCACCTATGGTGTAAAAGCTTTCTTT. Translating it yields CASTYGVKAFF.

This clone was counted once. This chain connects TRBV18 to TRBJ1-6, with 9 bases fitting TRBD1. Losses at the gene ends were 4 bases for V and 5 bases for J; bases not matched to a gene: 3. Germline V CDR1 and CDR2: KGHSH, LQKENI. The CDR3 is made up of 15 amino acids. CDR3 DNA: TGTGCCAGCTCACGGGGACAGGGACATAATTCACCCCTCCACTTT. Amino acid sequence: CASSRGQGHNSPLHF.

The chain employs TRBV6-5 and TRBJ1-1, with D unclear. Between the trimmed V and J ends, which lost 10 bases and 6 bases, there was a span of 15 bases. The germline V gene encodes CDR1 MNHEY and CDR2 SVGAGI. The CDR3 consists of 12 residues. In DNA form, the CDR3 reads TGTGCCACGGTCTCCGCCCGCTCTGAAGCTTTCTTT. Protein sequence: CATVSARSEAFF.

This rearrangement joins TRBV21-1 to TRBJ2-7; TRBD1, the table's D call, lacks a check against the DNA. TRBV21-1 is a pseudogene locus. This CDR3 has 15 amino acids. For the CDR3, the DNA is TGTGCCAGCAGCAAAGATGGGAAGGGGCCCTACGAGCAGTACTTC. Translated, it gives CASSKDGKGPYEQYF.

This chain joins TRBV5-5 and TRBJ1-1; D remains unclear. CDR3 size: 14 residues. V was clipped by 4 bases and J by 5 bases, with 15 bases between them. Looked up from germline, CDR1 is SGHKS and CDR2 is YYEKEE (reference sequence). The CDR3 DNA reads TGTGCCAGCAGCCCTTTCGACTACACGACTGAAGCTTTCTTT. Translating it yields CASSPFDYTTEAFF.

J is TRBJ1-2 and V is TRBV6-6; maybe TRBD1 (6 bases). The CDR3 contains 13 residues. In germline, CDR1 is MNHNY, CDR2 SVGAGI (reference sequence). V was trimmed by 2 bases and J by 6 bases, leaving 10 bases between them. CDR3 bases: TGTGCCAGCAGTTACGGTTCAGGGGATGGCTACACCTTC. This encodes CASSYGSGDGYTF.

The chain couples TRBV15 to TRBJ1-2; 12 bases map to TRBD1. CDR1 is LNHNV and CDR2 is YYDKDF in the germline V gene (reference sequence). The CDR3 has 15 amino acids. V lost 4 bases to trimming and J lost 6 bases; unmatched junction nucleotides: 6. The CDR3 is CATSTGGTGGNGYTF. The CDR3 DNA reads TGTGCCACCAGCACAGGCGGGACAGGGGGCAATGGCTACACCTTC.

Only one count was recorded for this clone. The chain joins TRBV5-3 to TRBJ1-6; 7 nucleotides line up with TRBD1. TRBV5-3 is assigned to the ORF class and has an uncertain function. The CDR3 is made up of 16 amino acids. V dropped 0 bases and J dropped 4; count of bases not matched to a gene: 4. CDR3 DNA: TGTGCCAGAAGCTTGGGACCGGGACAGTATAATTCACCCCTCCACTTT. Translating gives CARSLGPGQYNSPLHF.

The chain uses TRBV7-3 and TRBJ2-1; D ambiguous. From germline, CDR1 is SGHTA and CDR2 FQGTGA. There are 13 residues in the CDR3. V was cut by 3 bases and J by 1 base, with 4 bases left in between. CDR3 nucleotides: TGTGCCAGCAGCTTTAATTCCTACAATGAGCAGTTCTTC. Amino acid sequence: CASSFNSYNEQFF.

V and J are TRBV7-2 and TRBJ2-5; unclear D gene. CDR1 is SGHTA, CDR2 FQGNSA, per germline. The CDR3 has 15 amino acids. Trimming stripped 3 bases from V and 2 bases from J, with 13 bases between. The CDR3 DNA follows: TGTGCCAGCAGCTTCGCACGCCATACACAAGAGACCCAGTACTTC. This encodes CASSFARHTQETQYF.

The CDR3 DNA reads TGTGCCAGCAGCTTATGGGCGGGGTCCACCTACGAGCAGTACTTC. The encoded protein is CASSLWAGSTYEQYF. V and J are TRBV7-3 and TRBJ2-7; a possible D gene is TRBD2 (6 bases). Germline assignment: CDR1 SGHTA and CDR2 FQGTGA. Deletions cut 2 bases from V and 2 bases from J, with 13 bases between. CDR3 size: 15 residues.

V and J are TRBV12-5 and TRBJ1-6; D is perhaps TRBD1 (5 bases). The germline V and J ends were trimmed by 0 bases and 0 bases, with 12 bases remaining between them. Per the germline V gene, CDR1 is LGHNT and CDR2 is FRNRAP. The CDR3 covers 18 residues. This chain's CDR3 is CASGLVRQGLSYNSPLHF. DNA of the CDR3: TGTGCTAGTGGTTTGGTCCGGCAGGGCCTCTCCTATAATTCACCCCTCCACTTT.

The chain links TRBV5-6 to TRBJ1-1, with a possible D match to TRBD1 (5 bases). The CDR3 extends over 17 amino acids. Germline assignment: CDR1 SGHDT and CDR2 YYEEEE. V lost 4 bases to trimming and J lost 0 bases, with 19 bases between them. The CDR3 is CASSGYRQFPMNTEAFF. The CDR3 bases are TGTGCCAGCAGCGGTTACCGACAGTTCCCAATGAACACTGAAGCTTTCTTT.

This clone has more than one count but fewer than ten. The chain carries TRBV9 and TRBJ2-7; D gene uncertain. CDR1 is SGDLS and CDR2 is YYNGEE in the germline V gene. Deletions cut 3 bases from V and 2 bases from J, with 15 bases between. The CDR3 extends over 15 amino acids. In DNA form, the CDR3 reads TGTGCCAGCAGCGCCCAAGGAGAAGCGCCCTACGAGCAGTACTTC. Encoded protein: CASSAQGEAPYEQYF.

J is TRBJ1-5 and V is TRBV2, with a tentative D call TRBD1 (6 bases). The V gene lost 7 bases and the J gene lost 1 base, with 17 bases spanning the gap. This CDR3 has 16 residues. From germline, CDR1 is SNHLY and CDR2 FYNNEI. The CDR3 is CASNIDRTASNQPQHF. CDR3 in DNA: TGTGCCAGCAATATCGACAGGACCGCCAGCAATCAGCCCCAGCATTTT.

The V gene is TRBV19, the J gene TRBJ2-5; tentative D call: TRBD1 (6 bases). Germline CDR1 reads LNHDA; CDR2 reads SQIVND (reference sequence). The CDR3 is 13 residues long. Trimming left V 1 base short and J 4 bases short, with 7 bases between. CDR3 residues: CASSIAGVETQYF. The CDR3 coding sequence is TGTGCCAGTAGTATAGCAGGGGTAGAGACCCAGTACTTC.